This TCR beta chain was captured by sequencing in a study of regulatory T cells in long-lasting Graves disease. Sample time point: newly diagnosed GD, antithyroid drugs for less than 3 months. TCR sequences were obtained from RNA taken from PBMCs. Doctors identified Graves' disease using the American Thyroid Association guidelines. The patients were enrolled through endocrinology in Xi'an, China. The CDR3 covers 15 residues. With V trimmed by 8 bases and J by 1 base, 9 bases remained unmatched. Study-wide results and limits: Possibly, accuracy suffered from the small sample size. Under persistent disease, TRBV28, TRBJ1-2 and TRBJ2-5 were used preferentially.

HTBI primers from iRepertoire and Arm-PCR of CDR3 regions yielded the TCR beta libraries. TCRdb re-called the multiplex PCR reads with MiXCR, one entry per CDR3 protein. This sample yields around 250,000 distinct CDR3 sequences, of which about a sixth are seen a single time; over 20% belongs to the top ten. This clonotype was recorded many times. What it binds is unknown. Sequencing used peripheral blood mononuclear cells (PBMCs), obtained at new diagnosis, from a patient treated with antithyroid drugs. This clonotype was obtained from a female donor with Graves disease. The rearrangement joins TRBV12-3 or TRBV12-4 to TRBJ2-3; 7 nucleotides agree with TRBD2. DNA of the CDR3: TGTGCCAGCGGTGGAGGGGCGGGAGGCACAGATACGCAGTATTTT. It is translated as CASGGGAGGTDTQYF.